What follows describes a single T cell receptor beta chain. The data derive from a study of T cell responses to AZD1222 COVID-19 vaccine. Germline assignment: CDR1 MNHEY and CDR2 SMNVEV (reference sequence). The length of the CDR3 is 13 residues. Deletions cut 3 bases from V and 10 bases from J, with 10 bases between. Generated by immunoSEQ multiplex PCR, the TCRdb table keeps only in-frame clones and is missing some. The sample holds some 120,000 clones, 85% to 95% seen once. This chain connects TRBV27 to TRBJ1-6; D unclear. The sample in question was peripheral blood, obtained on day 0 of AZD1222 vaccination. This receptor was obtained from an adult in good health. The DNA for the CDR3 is TGTGCCAGCAGTTTTAGGGAAGAATCACCCCTCCACTTT. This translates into CASSFREESPLHF.